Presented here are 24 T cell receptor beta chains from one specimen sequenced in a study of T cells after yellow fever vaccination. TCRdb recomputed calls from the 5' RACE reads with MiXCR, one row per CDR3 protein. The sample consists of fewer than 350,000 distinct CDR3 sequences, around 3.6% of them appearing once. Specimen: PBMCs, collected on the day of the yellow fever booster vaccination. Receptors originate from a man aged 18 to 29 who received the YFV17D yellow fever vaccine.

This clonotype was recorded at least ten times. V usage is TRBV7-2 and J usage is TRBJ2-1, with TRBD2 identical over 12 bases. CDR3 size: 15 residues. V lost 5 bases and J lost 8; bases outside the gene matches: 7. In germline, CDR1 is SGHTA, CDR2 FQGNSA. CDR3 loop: CASSLRLAGDHEQFF. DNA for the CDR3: TGTGCCAGCAGCCTGCGACTAGCGGGGGACCATGAGCAGTTCTTC.

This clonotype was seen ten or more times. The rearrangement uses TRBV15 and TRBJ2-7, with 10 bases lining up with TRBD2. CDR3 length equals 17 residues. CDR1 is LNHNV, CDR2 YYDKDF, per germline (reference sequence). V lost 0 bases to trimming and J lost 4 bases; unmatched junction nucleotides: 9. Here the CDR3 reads CATSRDTGSGGFYEQYF. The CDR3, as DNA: TGTGCCACCAGCAGAGATACGGGTAGCGGGGGGTTTTACGAGCAGTACTTC.

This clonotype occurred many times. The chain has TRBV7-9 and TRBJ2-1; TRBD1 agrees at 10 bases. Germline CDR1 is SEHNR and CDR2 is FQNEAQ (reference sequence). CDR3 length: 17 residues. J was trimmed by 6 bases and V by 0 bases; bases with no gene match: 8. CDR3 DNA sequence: TGTGCCAGCAGCTTAGCCCCCCGGGACAGGGGTCGCAATGAGCAGTTCTTC. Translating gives CASSLAPRDRGRNEQFF.

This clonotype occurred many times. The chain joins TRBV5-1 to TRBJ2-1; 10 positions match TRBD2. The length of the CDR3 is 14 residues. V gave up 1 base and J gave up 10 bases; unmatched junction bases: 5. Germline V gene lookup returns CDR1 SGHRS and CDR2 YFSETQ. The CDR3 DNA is TGCGCCAGCAGCTTGACTAGCGGGGCCCAAGAGCAGTTCTTC. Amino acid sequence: CASSLTSGAQEQFF.

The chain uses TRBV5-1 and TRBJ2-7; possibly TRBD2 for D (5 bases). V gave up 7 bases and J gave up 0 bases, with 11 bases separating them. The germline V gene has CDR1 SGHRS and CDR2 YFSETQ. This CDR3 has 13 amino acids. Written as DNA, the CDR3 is TGCGCCAGCGCTTTGGGAGTCTCCTACGAGCAGTACTTC. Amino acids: CASALGVSYEQYF.

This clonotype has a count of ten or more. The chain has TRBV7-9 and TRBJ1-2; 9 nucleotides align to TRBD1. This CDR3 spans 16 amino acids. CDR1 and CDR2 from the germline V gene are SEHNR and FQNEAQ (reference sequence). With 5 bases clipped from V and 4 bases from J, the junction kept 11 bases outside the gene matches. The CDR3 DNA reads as TGTGCCAGCAGCGCCACAGGGGGCGAGACTACCTATGGCTACACCTTC. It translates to CASSATGGETTYGYTF.

Here the CDR3 reads CASRRTGLYGYTF. CDR3 DNA: TGTGCCAGCAGGAGGACAGGGCTCTATGGCTACACCTTC. This chain uses TRBV12-3 or TRBV12-4 with TRBJ1-2; 8 bases are shared with TRBD1. V shed 6 bases and J 4 bases; nucleotides not matched to a gene: 4. CDR3 length: 13 residues.

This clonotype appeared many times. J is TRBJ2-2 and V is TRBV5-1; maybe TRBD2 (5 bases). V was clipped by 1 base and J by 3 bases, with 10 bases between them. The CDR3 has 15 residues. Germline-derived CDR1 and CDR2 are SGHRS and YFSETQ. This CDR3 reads CASSLKAAYTGELFF. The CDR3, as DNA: TGCGCCAGCAGCTTGAAAGCGGCGTACACCGGGGAGCTGTTTTTT.

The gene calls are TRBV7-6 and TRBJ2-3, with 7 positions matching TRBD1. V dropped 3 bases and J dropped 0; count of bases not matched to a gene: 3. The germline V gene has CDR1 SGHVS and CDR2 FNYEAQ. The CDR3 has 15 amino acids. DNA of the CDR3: TGTGCCAGCAGCTTTCAGGGGGAGAGCACAGATACGCAGTATTTT. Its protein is CASSFQGESTDTQYF.

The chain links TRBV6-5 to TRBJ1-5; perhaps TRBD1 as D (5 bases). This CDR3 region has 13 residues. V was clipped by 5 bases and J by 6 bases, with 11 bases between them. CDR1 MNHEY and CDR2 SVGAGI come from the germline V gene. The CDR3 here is CASSASGGQPQHF. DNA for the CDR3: TGTGCCAGCAGTGCCTCCGGGGGTCAGCCCCAGCATTTT.

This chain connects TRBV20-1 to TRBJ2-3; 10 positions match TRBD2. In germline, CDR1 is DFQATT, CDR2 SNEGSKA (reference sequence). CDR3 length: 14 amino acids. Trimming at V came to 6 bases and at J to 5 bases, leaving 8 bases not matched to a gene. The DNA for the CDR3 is TGCAGTGCAAGCGGGGGGGCGAGTGGAGATACGCAGTATTTT. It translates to CSASGGASGDTQYF.

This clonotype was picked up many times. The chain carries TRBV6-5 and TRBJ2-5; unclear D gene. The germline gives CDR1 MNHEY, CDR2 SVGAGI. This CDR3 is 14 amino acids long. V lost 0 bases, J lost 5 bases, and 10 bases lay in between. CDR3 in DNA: TGTGCCAGCAGTTACTCGAAGGCGACGGAGACCCAGTACTTC. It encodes CASSYSKATETQYF.

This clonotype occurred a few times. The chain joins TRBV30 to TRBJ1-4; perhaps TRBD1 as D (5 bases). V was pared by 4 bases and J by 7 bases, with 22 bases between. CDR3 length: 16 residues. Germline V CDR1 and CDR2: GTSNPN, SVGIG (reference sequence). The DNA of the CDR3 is TGTGCCTGGACGCAGGGCGTCTCTCTAGGGCGTGAAAAACTGTTTTTT. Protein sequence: CAWTQGVSLGREKLFF. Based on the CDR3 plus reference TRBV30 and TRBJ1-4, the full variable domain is SQTIHQWPATLVQPVGSPLSLECTVEGTSNPNLYWYRQAAGRGLQLLFYSVGIGQISSEVPQNLSASRPQDRQFILSSKKLLLSDSGFYLCAWTQGVSLGREKLFFGSGTQLSVL.

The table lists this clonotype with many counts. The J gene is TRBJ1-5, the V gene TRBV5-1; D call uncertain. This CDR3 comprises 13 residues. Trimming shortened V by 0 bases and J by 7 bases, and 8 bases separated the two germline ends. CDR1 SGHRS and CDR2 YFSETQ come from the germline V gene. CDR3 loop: CASSLDSGQPQHF. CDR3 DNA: TGCGCCAGCAGCTTGGATTCGGGCCAGCCCCAGCATTTT.

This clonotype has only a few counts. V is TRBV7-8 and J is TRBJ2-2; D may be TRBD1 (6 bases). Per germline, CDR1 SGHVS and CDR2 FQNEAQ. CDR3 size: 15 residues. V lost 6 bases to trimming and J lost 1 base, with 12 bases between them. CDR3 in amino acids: CASRMDRLNTGELFF. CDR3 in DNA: TGTGCCAGCAGGATGGACAGACTGAACACCGGGGAGCTGTTTTTT.

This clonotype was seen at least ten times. The CDR3 spells CASSVQGVPYEQYF. Written as DNA, the CDR3 is TGTGCCAGCAGCGTACAGGGTGTTCCCTACGAGCAGTACTTC. This chain connects TRBV9 to TRBJ2-7; perhaps TRBD1 as D (5 bases). V was pared by 1 base and J by 2 bases, with 10 bases between. Germline CDR1 SGDLS, CDR2 YYNGEE. The CDR3 has 14 amino acids.

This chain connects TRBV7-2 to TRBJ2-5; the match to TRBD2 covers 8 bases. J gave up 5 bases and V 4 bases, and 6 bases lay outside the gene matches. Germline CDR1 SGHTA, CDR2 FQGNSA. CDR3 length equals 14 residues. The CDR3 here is CASSSLSGVETQYF. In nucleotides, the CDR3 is TGTGCCAGCAGCTCCCTTAGCGGGGTTGAGACCCAGTACTTC.

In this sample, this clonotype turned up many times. The CDR3 nucleotides read TGTGCCAGCAGTTGGGGGAATGGCTACACCTTC. Translated, it gives CASSWGNGYTF. This chain connects TRBV27 to TRBJ1-2; D may be TRBD1 (5 bases). CDR1 MNHEY and CDR2 SMNVEV come from the germline V gene (reference sequence). The CDR3 length is 11 residues. V shed 4 bases and J shed 6 bases, with 6 bases lying between them.

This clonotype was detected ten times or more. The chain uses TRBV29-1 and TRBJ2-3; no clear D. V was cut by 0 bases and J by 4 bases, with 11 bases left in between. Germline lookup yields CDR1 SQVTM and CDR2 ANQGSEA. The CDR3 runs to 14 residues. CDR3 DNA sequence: TGCAGCGTTGAAGATTTTTTAGCCCCAGATACGCAGTATTTT. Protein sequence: CSVEDFLAPDTQYF.

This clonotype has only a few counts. The CDR3 spells CASSRRGNTEAFF. CDR3 nucleotides: TGTGCCAGTAGCCGCAGAGGGAACACTGAAGCTTTCTTT. This chain links TRBV19 with TRBJ1-1; D remains ambiguous. The CDR3 has 13 residues. With 6 bases removed from V and 1 base from J, the gap between germline ends came to 9 bases. Germline loops: CDR1 LNHDA, CDR2 SQIVND (reference sequence).

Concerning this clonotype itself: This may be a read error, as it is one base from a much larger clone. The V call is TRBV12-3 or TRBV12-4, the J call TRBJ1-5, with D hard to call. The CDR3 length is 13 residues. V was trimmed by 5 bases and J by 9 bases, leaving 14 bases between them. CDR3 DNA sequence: TGTGCCAGCAGTACCGGGAAAGGGTTGCCCCAGCATTTT. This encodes CASSTGKGLPQHF.

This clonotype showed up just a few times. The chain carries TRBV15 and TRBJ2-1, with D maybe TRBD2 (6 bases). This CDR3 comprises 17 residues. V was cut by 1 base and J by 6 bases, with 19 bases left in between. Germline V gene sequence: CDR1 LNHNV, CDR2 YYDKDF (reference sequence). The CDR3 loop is CATSRGRGGRESNEQFF. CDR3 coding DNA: TGTGCCACCAGCAGAGGCCGGGGAGGAAGGGAATCCAATGAGCAGTTCTTC. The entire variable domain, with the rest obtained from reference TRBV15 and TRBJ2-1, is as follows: DAMVIQNPRYQVTQFGKPVTLSCSQTLNHNVMYWYQQKSSQAPKLLFHYYDKDFNNEADTPDNFQSRRPNTSFCFLDIRSPGLGDTAMYLCATSRGRGGRESNEQFFGPGTRLTVL.

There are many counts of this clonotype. CDR3 region: CASSPGPVRSYEQYV. CDR3 in DNA: TGTGCCAGCAGCCCCGGTCCAGTTCGCTCCTACGAGCAGTACGTC. The rearrangement links TRBV3-1 to TRBJ2-7; D remains ambiguous. V was pared by 4 bases and J by 0 bases, with 13 bases between. The CDR3 has 15 residues. Germline V CDR1 and CDR2: LGHDT, YNNKEL (reference sequence).

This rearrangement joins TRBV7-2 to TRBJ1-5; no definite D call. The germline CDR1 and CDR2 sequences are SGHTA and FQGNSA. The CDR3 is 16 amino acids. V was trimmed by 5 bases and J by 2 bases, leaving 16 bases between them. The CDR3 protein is CASSPSVIRGNQPQHF. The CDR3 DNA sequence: TGTGCCAGCAGCCCATCGGTGATTCGGGGCAATCAGCCCCAGCATTTT.